This entry lists 30 T cell receptor beta chains sequenced from one sample in a study of blood T cell repertoires in COVID-19. The data were produced by immunoSEQ multiplex PCR, yet TCRdb's version contains in-frame clones alone and is incomplete. The profile shows 300,000 to 350,000 clones, approximately 90% of them singletons. Specimen: peripheral blood. All receptors come from a man younger than 30 with active or convalescent COVID-19.

A single count supports this clone. The chain couples TRBV7-9 to TRBJ1-1; weak D call: TRBD1 (6 bases). Germline-derived CDR1 and CDR2 are SEHNR and FQNEAQ (reference sequence). Trimming cost V 0 bases and J 12 bases, with 14 bases left between them. The CDR3 is 13 amino acids. The CDR3 nucleotides are TGTGCCAGCAGCTTAGCGGAGCAGGGGTCGCCTTTCTTT. It codes for CASSLAEQGSPFF.

V is TRBV18 and J is TRBJ1-5, with D perhaps matching TRBD1 (6 bases). V was pared by 5 bases and J by 0 bases, with 14 bases between. Looked up from germline, CDR1 is KGHSH and CDR2 is LQKENI. The CDR3 has 16 amino acids. The DNA for the CDR3 is TGTGCCAGCTCAACAGGGTCGGGGTATAGCAATCAGCCCCAGCATTTT. This encodes CASSTGSGYSNQPQHF.

The rearrangement uses TRBV6-5 and TRBJ1-5, with TRBD1 identical over 9 bases. CDR3 length equals 14 residues. V lost 6 bases to trimming and J lost 7 bases; unmatched junction nucleotides: 7. The germline CDR1 and CDR2 sequences are MNHEY and SVGAGI. CDR3 region: CASRTGTGSQPQHF. The CDR3 DNA reads as TGTGCCAGCAGGACAGGGACAGGGAGCCAGCCCCAGCATTTT.

This clone was seen more than once but under ten times. This chain joins TRBV6-5 and TRBJ2-7; TRBD1 matches at 8 bases. Germline-derived CDR1 and CDR2 are MNHEY and SVGAGI. CDR3 length equals 15 residues. The J segment lost 3 bases and the V segment lost 4 bases, leaving 8 bases of the junction unmatched. The CDR3 nucleotides are TGTGCCAGCAGTTTTCCCCGGACAGGGAGCTACGAGCAGTACTTC. This gives the protein CASSFPRTGSYEQYF.

In DNA form, the CDR3 reads TGTGCCAGCAGTACAGCGGAGCCGGATACGCAGTATTTT. Its protein product is CASSTAEPDTQYF. V and J are TRBV6-5 and TRBJ2-3, with TRBD2 as a possible D gene (5 bases). V was trimmed by 5 bases and J by 6 bases, leaving 12 bases between them. Germline V gene lookup returns CDR1 MNHEY and CDR2 SVGAGI. The CDR3 spans 13 residues.

Worth noting for this clone: Additional DNA sequences in this sample encode the identical CDR3. This chain joins TRBV20-1 and TRBJ1-1; no reliable D call. Looked up from germline, CDR1 is DFQATT and CDR2 is SNEGSKA (reference sequence). Trimming cost V 6 bases and J 6 bases, with 11 bases left between them. The CDR3 loop spans 11 amino acids. The CDR3 DNA reads TGCAGTGCCTTAGTGGGCCCTGAAGCTTTCTTT. This codes for CSALVGPEAFF.

The chain employs TRBV5-1 and TRBJ1-1; D is perhaps TRBD1 (5 bases). V lost 1 base and J 0 bases, leaving 7 bases between the germline ends. Germline V gives CDR1 SGHRS, CDR2 YFSETQ. The CDR3 is made up of 14 amino acids. CDR3 region: CASSLRTLNTEAFF. The CDR3 nucleotides read TGCGCCAGCAGCTTGCGGACATTGAACACTGAAGCTTTCTTT.

V and J are TRBV3-1 (or the pseudogene TRBV3-2) and TRBJ2-7; 12 bases align to TRBD1. The CDR3 totals 16 residues. Germline trimming cut 0 bases from V and 6 bases from J; bases unmatched to any gene: 6. The germline V gene has CDR1 LGHDT and CDR2 YNNKEL (reference sequence). CDR3 region: CASSQDWDRGQAEQYF. CDR3 DNA: TGTGCCAGCAGCCAAGATTGGGACAGGGGGCAAGCCGAGCAGTACTTC.

The V gene is TRBV10-3, the J gene TRBJ2-1, with 10 bases fitting TRBD2. From germline, CDR1 is ENHRY and CDR2 SYGVKD. V lost 10 bases to trimming and J lost 10 bases; unmatched junction nucleotides: 13. The CDR3 has 14 amino acids. The chain's CDR3 is CATYNTSGEDEQFF. In DNA form, the CDR3 reads TGTGCCACCTATAACACTAGCGGGGAGGACGAGCAGTTCTTC.

This rearrangement joins TRBV19 to TRBJ2-1; tentatively, D is TRBD1 (6 bases). The germline gives CDR1 LNHDA, CDR2 SQIVND (reference sequence). There are 17 residues in the CDR3. Between the trimmed V and J ends, which lost 1 base and 4 bases, there was a span of 17 bases. The CDR3 sequence: CASSIGQVQGTYNEQFF. DNA for the CDR3: TGTGCCAGTAGTATAGGACAGGTCCAAGGGACATACAATGAGCAGTTCTTC.

The chain is built from TRBV28 and TRBJ2-6, with TRBD1 as a possible D gene (6 bases). Germline V gene data show CDR1 as MDHEN and CDR2 as SYDVKM. V was shortened by 5 bases and J by 2 bases, with 10 bases between the two germline ends. The CDR3 extends over 15 amino acids. CDR3 DNA: TGTGCCAGCAGTGCCAGGGGAACTGGGGCCAACGTCCTGACTTTC. Translating it yields CASSARGTGANVLTF.

V gene TRBV6-6 combines with J gene TRBJ1-5, with 8 bases that match TRBD1. The CDR3 loop spans 15 amino acids. With V trimmed by 5 bases and J by 2 bases, 5 bases remained unmatched. Germline CDR1 is MNHNY and CDR2 is SVGAGI (reference sequence). The CDR3 DNA reads as TGTGCCAGCAGTCCCTCGGGACAGGGCAATCAGCCCCAGCATTTT. Translating it yields CASSPSGQGNQPQHF.

V usage is TRBV11-2 and J usage is TRBJ2-7; the D gene is possibly TRBD1 (6 bases). CDR1 is SGHAT, CDR2 FQNNGV, per germline. V lost 4 bases to trimming and J lost 12 bases, with 16 bases between them. The CDR3 contains 12 residues. CDR3 region: CASSSFRQAPYF. DNA for the CDR3: TGTGCCAGCAGCTCCTTTCGACAGGCTCCGTACTTC.

The chain recombines TRBV5-1 with TRBJ2-2; a weak D match, TRBD1 (6 bases). This CDR3 is built from 15 residues. CDR1 and CDR2 from the germline V gene are SGHRS and YFSETQ. Trimming took 7 bases from V and 1 from J, leaving 14 bases between them. This chain's CDR3 is CASFLGQKNTGELFF. CDR3 nucleotide sequence: TGCGCCAGCTTTCTCGGACAGAAGAACACCGGGGAGCTGTTTTTT.

The V gene is TRBV3-1 (or the pseudogene TRBV3-2), the J gene TRBJ1-1, with unresolved D. Germline CDR1 LGHDT, CDR2 YNNKEL (reference sequence). The length of the CDR3 is 13 residues. V lost 0 bases, J lost 6 bases, and 8 bases lay in between. The CDR3 DNA follows: TGTGCCAGCAGCCAAGATCTTGGCCCTGAAGCTTTCTTT. Translation gives CASSQDLGPEAFF.

The V and J genes are TRBV27 and TRBJ1-4; no reliable D call. V lost 6 bases to trimming and J lost 8 bases, with 22 bases between them. CDR1 MNHEY and CDR2 SMNVEV come from the germline V gene (reference sequence). The CDR3 is made up of 16 amino acids. In DNA, the CDR3 is TGTGCCAGCAGCCGAACCCCCGGGAGTCTGGAGGAAAAACTGTTTTTT. Protein: CASSRTPGSLEEKLFF.

This sequence joins TRBV28 and TRBJ2-4; D is possibly TRBD2 (7 bases). V lost 1 base, J lost 2 bases, and 12 bases lay in between. The CDR3 covers 16 residues. Germline CDR1 MDHEN, CDR2 SYDVKM. The CDR3 DNA reads TGTGCCAGCAGTTTATATCGGGGGGCGACCAAAAACATTCAGTACTTC. Its translation: CASSLYRGATKNIQYF.

About this clone: The conserved final phenylalanine or tryptophan is absent from the CDR3, which likely points to a read error. The chain links TRBV18 to TRBJ1-6; 7 bases match TRBD1. V was pared by 6 bases and J by 8 bases, with 10 bases of the junction left unmatched. Per germline, CDR1 KGHSH and CDR2 LQKENI. The CDR3 has 15 residues. The CDR3 is CASSPTGSAHSPLHL. CDR3 nucleotides: TGTGCCAGCTCGCCGACAGGGTCTGCCCATTCACCCCTCCACCTT.

This chain connects TRBV7-6 to TRBJ2-7, with TRBD1 matching 8 bases. CDR3 length: 15 amino acids. CDR1 and CDR2 (germline): SGHVS, FNYEAQ. Trimming cost V 5 bases and J 5 bases; bases outside gene matches: 11. CDR3 sequence reads: CASSKYRDRSHEQYF. For the CDR3, the DNA is TGTGCCAGCAGCAAATACCGGGACAGGTCCCACGAGCAGTACTTC.

The J gene is TRBJ2-2, the V gene TRBV28; D ambiguous. The CDR3 length is 17 residues. V lost 6 bases, J lost 1 base, and 18 bases lay in between. Germline V gene lookup returns CDR1 MDHEN and CDR2 SYDVKM. This CDR3 is CASRPYLGTLNTGELFF. The CDR3 region has the DNA TGTGCCAGCAGACCGTACCTAGGCACTTTGAACACCGGGGAGCTGTTTTTT. Based on the CDR3 plus reference TRBV28 and TRBJ2-2, the full variable domain is DVKVTQSSRYLVKRTGEKVFLECVQDMDHENMFWYRQDPGLGLRLIYFSYDVKMKEKGDIPEGYSVSREKKERFSLILESASTNQTSMYLCASRPYLGTLNTGELFFGEGSRLTVL.

This chain joins TRBV5-1 and TRBJ2-1, with 7 nucleotides matching TRBD1. This CDR3 comprises 17 residues. V was pared by 0 bases and J by 2 bases, with 8 bases of the junction left unmatched. Germline lookup yields CDR1 SGHRS and CDR2 YFSETQ. The CDR3 DNA reads as TGCGCCAGCAGCTTGGACACGACAGGGACCCCCTACAATGAGCAGTTCTTC. Protein product: CASSLDTTGTPYNEQFF. The full variable domain, in which reference TRBV5-1 and TRBJ2-1 provide the parts outside the CDR3, is KAGVTQTPRYLIKTRGQQVTLSCSPISGHRSVSWYQQTPGQGLQFLFEYFSETQRNKGNFPGRFSGRQFSNSRSEMNVSTLELGDSALYLCASSLDTTGTPYNEQFFGPGTRLTVL.

The chain carries TRBV11-3 and TRBJ1-5; TRBD1 aligns across 9 bases. The germline gives CDR1 SGHNT, CDR2 YENEEA. V dropped 1 base and J dropped 4; count of bases not matched to a gene: 11. The CDR3 is 18 residues long. The CDR3, as DNA: TGTGCCAGCAGCTTAGGTGTACGGACAGGGGAATCGAATCAGCCCCAGCATTTT. Protein product: CASSLGVRTGESNQPQHF.

This chain links TRBV7-2 with TRBJ1-1, with a weak D call TRBD1 (5 bases). The CDR3 spans 14 residues. The V and J ends lost 7 bases and 7 bases respectively, with 19 bases between them. Germline V CDR1 and CDR2: SGHTA, FQGNSA. The CDR3 DNA follows: TGTGCCAGCAAAAACCACCGGGGGGAAAGTGAAGCTTTCTTT. As protein: CASKNHRGESEAFF.

V and J are TRBV15 and TRBJ2-3; unclear D gene. This CDR3 region has 12 residues. The germline V and J ends were trimmed by 5 bases and 6 bases, with 9 bases remaining between them. Germline assignment: CDR1 LNHNV and CDR2 YYDKDF (reference sequence). The DNA of the CDR3 is TGTGCCACCAGCCCACCCCGGGATACGCAGTATTTT. This encodes CATSPPRDTQYF.

This chain uses TRBV15 with TRBJ2-1; D unresolved. V was pared by 0 bases and J by 7 bases, with 7 bases between. This CDR3 has 13 amino acids. Germline-derived CDR1 and CDR2 are LNHNV and YYDKDF (reference sequence). The CDR3 protein is CATSRDPRNEQFF. In nucleotides, the CDR3 is TGTGCCACCAGCAGAGACCCGCGGAATGAGCAGTTCTTC.

The genes are TRBV11-3 and TRBJ2-1; the D gene is possibly TRBD1 (6 bases). V lost 5 bases to trimming and J lost 0 bases, with 14 bases between them. This CDR3 has 16 residues. Germline V lookup: CDR1 SGHNT, CDR2 YENEEA. In DNA, the CDR3 is TGTGCCAGCAGCCCGCGGACAGTGAGCTCCTACAATGAGCAGTTCTTC. It specifies CASSPRTVSSYNEQFF. Complete variable domain (other parts from reference TRBV11-3 and TRBJ2-1): EAGVVQSPRYKIIEKKQPVAFWCNPISGHNTLYWYLQNLGQGPELLIRYENEEAVDDSQLPKDRFSAERLKGVDSTLKIQPAELGDSAVYLCASSPRTVSSYNEQFFGPGTRLTVL.

The chain couples TRBV7-9 to TRBJ2-3; 7 bases are a match to TRBD2. Germline trimming cut 5 bases from V and 3 bases from J; bases unmatched to any gene: 5. Germline CDR1 and CDR2: SEHNR and FQNEAQ (reference sequence). The CDR3 consists of 14 residues. CDR3 bases: TGTGCCAGCAGCCGCCAGCGGGATACAGATACGCAGTATTTT. Its protein is CASSRQRDTDTQYF.

The rearrangement uses TRBV7-9 and TRBJ1-1, with 9 bases lining up with TRBD1. The CDR3 runs 15 residues. V was clipped by 5 bases and J by 3 bases; unmatched bases: 7. Germline V gives CDR1 SEHNR, CDR2 FQNEAQ (reference sequence). DNA for the CDR3: TGTGCCAGCAGCCCGTTGACAGGGGGAGACACTGAAGCTTTCTTT. Its translation: CASSPLTGGDTEAFF.

The chain has TRBV20-1 and TRBJ1-2, with D unresolved. CDR1 is DFQATT, CDR2 SNEGSKA, per germline (reference sequence). The CDR3 totals 9 residues. The CDR3 loop is CSNWSGYTF. Here the CDR3 DNA reads TGCAGCAATTGGAGCGGCTACACCTTC.

This clone has just one count. The chain is built from TRBV6-5 and TRBJ2-2; TRBD1 is a possible D gene (6 bases). The CDR3 runs to 14 residues. V gave up 8 bases and J gave up 1 base, with 11 bases separating them. Per germline, CDR1 MNHEY and CDR2 SVGAGI. The CDR3 is CASVQGRNTGELFF. The CDR3 DNA sequence: TGTGCCAGCGTCCAGGGGCGGAACACCGGGGAGCTGTTTTTT.